These 18 T cell receptor beta chains came from one sample sequenced in a study of blood T cell repertoires in COVID-19. Sequencing used immunoSEQ multiplex PCR; TCRdb keeps in-frame clones, though not all of them. Of about 480,000 clones in the sample, roughly 90% are singletons; the top ten hold less than 2%. The sample comprised PBMCs or T cells enriched from blood (not recorded which). The origin of the receptors is a woman aged 40 to 50 who had recovered from COVID-19.

In DNA form, the CDR3 reads TGTGCCATCGACAGGGGGCAAAGTAACTATGGCTACACCTTC. Translation gives CAIDRGQSNYGYTF. The chain has TRBV10-3 and TRBJ1-2; 10 bases fit TRBD1. CDR1 and CDR2 (germline): ENHRY, SYGVKD. The V gene end was trimmed by 8 bases and the J gene end by 1 base; junction bases not matched to a gene: 4. The CDR3 spans 14 residues.

This chain links TRBV5-1 with TRBJ2-1; 9 nucleotides match TRBD2. CDR1 is SGHRS, CDR2 YFSETQ, per germline. CDR3 length: 15 amino acids. V dropped 7 bases and J dropped 7; count of bases not matched to a gene: 12. The CDR3 DNA sequence: TGCGCCAGCGTGGCCGGTAGCGGGAGTAAAAATGAGCAGTTCTTC. Its translation is CASVAGSGSKNEQFF.

The rearrangement joins TRBV6-2 or TRBV6-3 to TRBJ1-2, with a tentative D call TRBD1 (6 bases). This CDR3 has 12 amino acids. Germline V gene sequence: CDR1 MNHEY, CDR2 SVGEGT. V was shortened by 6 bases and J by 6 bases, with 11 bases between the two germline ends. Here the CDR3 reads CASSRDIHGYTF. The CDR3, as DNA: TGTGCCAGCAGCCGGGACATACATGGCTACACCTTC.

This clone appeared a single time. The gene calls are TRBV7-6 and TRBJ2-1, with 13 bases identical to TRBD2. This CDR3 has 15 amino acids. The V gene's germline CDR1 is SGHVS and CDR2 FNYEAQ. The V segment lost 5 bases and the J segment 5 bases; nucleotides outside the gene matches: 3. CDR3 sequence reads: CASSKLAGGNNEQFF. The CDR3 bases are TGTGCCAGCAGCAAACTAGCGGGAGGGAACAATGAGCAGTTCTTC. Looking up the rest from reference TRBV7-6 and TRBJ2-1 gives the full variable domain: GAGVSQSPRYKVTKRGQDVALRCDPISGHVSLYWYRQALGQGPEFLTYFNYEAQQDKSGLPNDRFSAERPEGSISTLTIQRTEQRDSAMYRCASSKLAGGNNEQFFGPGTRLTVL.

The gene calls are TRBV9 and TRBJ2-3; tentatively, D is TRBD2 (5 bases). Germline V gene sequence: CDR1 SGDLS, CDR2 YYNGEE. This CDR3 region has 13 residues. V dropped 4 bases and J dropped 0 bases, with 6 bases sitting between them. Written as DNA, the CDR3 is TGTGCCAGCAGCCGCGGGAGCACAGATACGCAGTATTTT. The encoded protein is CASSRGSTDTQYF.

On this clone itself: Different DNA sequences within this sample yield the same CDR3. This sequence joins TRBV19 and TRBJ1-1; D is perhaps TRBD1 (5 bases). The CDR3 loop spans 13 amino acids. The V gene's germline CDR1 is LNHDA and CDR2 SQIVND (reference sequence). V lost 2 bases and J 4 bases, leaving 8 bases between the germline ends. CDR3 sequence reads: CASSITGFTEAFF. As DNA, the CDR3 is TGTGCCAGTAGTATAACAGGATTCACTGAAGCTTTCTTT.

J is TRBJ1-2 and V is TRBV6-1; D remains unclear. V shed 3 bases and J shed 5 bases, with 7 bases lying between them. Germline lookup yields CDR1 MNHNS and CDR2 SASEGT. The CDR3 sequence is 12 residues long. The chain's CDR3 is CASSEVGYGYTF. The CDR3 coding sequence is TGTGCCAGCAGTGAGGTCGGGTATGGCTACACCTTC.

The V and J genes are TRBV6-5 and TRBJ1-1; 7 bases match TRBD1. CDR1 and CDR2 (germline): MNHEY, SVGAGI. The trim removed 6 bases at V and 8 bases at J, leaving 12 bases unmatched. The CDR3 covers 14 residues. The DNA for the CDR3 is TGTGCCAGCAGGTTAGGACAGGCCCTCAGGGAAGCTTTCTTT. Its protein product is CASRLGQALREAFF.

Points on this clone: Sequence at one end of the junction differs from germline and may be a read error. This chain uses TRBV14 with TRBJ2-7; 13 bases are a match to TRBD2. The V gene's germline CDR1 is SGHDN and CDR2 FVKESK. This CDR3 contains 19 residues. CDR3 DNA sequence: TGTGCCAGCAGCCAAGGTTTCGGACTAGCGGGAGTTTTCTCCAACGAGCAGTACTTC. This sequence encodes CASSQGFGLAGVFSNEQYF.

The gene calls are TRBV18 and TRBJ2-5, with TRBD1 matching over 7 bases. The germline gives CDR1 KGHSH, CDR2 LQKENI. V dropped 1 base and J dropped 4; count of bases not matched to a gene: 3. There are 14 residues in the CDR3. The CDR3 nucleotides are TGTGCCAGCTCACCACTCCCAGGGGGAGAGACCCAGTACTTC. Its protein product is CASSPLPGGETQYF.

This chain uses TRBV5-4 with TRBJ2-7, with TRBD2 matching over 7 bases. CDR1 SGHNT and CDR2 YYREEE come from the germline V gene (reference sequence). J lost 1 base, V lost 4 bases, and 11 bases had no gene match. The CDR3 contains 16 residues. The CDR3 protein is CASSGGREYESYEQYF. CDR3 bases: TGTGCCAGCAGCGGGGGGAGGGAATATGAATCCTACGAGCAGTACTTC.

The V and J genes are TRBV4-2 and TRBJ2-7, with 8 bases that match TRBD1. Germline V lookup: CDR1 LGHNA, CDR2 YNFKEQ. This CDR3 is 16 amino acids long. V trimming: 2 bases; J trimming: 3 bases; junction bases outside the gene matches: 9. CDR3 in DNA: TGTGCCAGCAGCCAAACCACTGACAGGGGAGGCTACGAGCAGTACTTC. Translating it yields CASSQTTDRGGYEQYF.

This clone has a single count. The V and J genes are TRBV5-6 and TRBJ2-7; no firm D call. Germline lookup yields CDR1 SGHDT and CDR2 YYEEEE. Trimming left V 2 bases short and J 7 bases short, with 10 bases between. CDR3 length: 12 amino acids. CDR3: CASSFNYLEQYF. CDR3 in DNA: TGTGCCAGCAGCTTCAACTACTTAGAGCAGTACTTC.

The rearrangement links TRBV25-1 to TRBJ2-5; D may be TRBD1 (5 bases). Germline-derived CDR1 and CDR2 are MGHDK and SYGVNS. V lost 5 bases and J 2 bases, leaving 9 bases between the germline ends. The CDR3 spans 13 residues. CDR3: CASSRRGQETQYF. The CDR3 DNA follows: TGTGCCAGCAGTAGAAGGGGTCAAGAGACCCAGTACTTC.

The rearrangement joins TRBV11-2 to TRBJ2-2, with 7 bases matching TRBD2. The trim removed 5 bases at V and 5 bases at J, leaving 8 bases unmatched. The CDR3 is made up of 15 amino acids. The V gene's germline CDR1 is SGHAT and CDR2 FQNNGV. CDR3 residues: CASSLTRGGTGELFF. In DNA form, the CDR3 reads TGTGCCAGCAGCCTAACTAGGGGAGGGACCGGGGAGCTGTTTTTT.

The genes are TRBV19 and TRBJ2-1; 7 bases fit TRBD2. The V gene's germline CDR1 is LNHDA and CDR2 SQIVND (reference sequence). The CDR3 sequence is 13 residues long. V trimming: 4 bases; J trimming: 6 bases; junction bases outside the gene matches: 3. In nucleotides, the CDR3 is TGTGCCAGTAGTAGGACGGGAGGCAATGAGCAGTTCTTC. The encoded protein is CASSRTGGNEQFF.

This chain links TRBV5-1 with TRBJ1-2; 7 bases are a match to TRBD1. The V segment lost 3 bases and the J segment 7 bases; nucleotides outside the gene matches: 9. This CDR3 has 14 residues. Germline assignment: CDR1 SGHRS and CDR2 YFSETQ. The CDR3 spells CASSWVQGEGGYTF. The CDR3 coding sequence is TGCGCCAGCAGCTGGGTGCAGGGGGAAGGTGGCTACACCTTC.

The rearrangement links TRBV3-1 (or the pseudogene TRBV3-2) to TRBJ2-7, with 7 bases aligning to TRBD2. The CDR3 extends over 17 amino acids. Germline V gene data show CDR1 as LGHDT and CDR2 as YNNKEL (reference sequence). Trimming removed 2 bases from V and 1 base from J; junction bases left unmatched: 11. For the CDR3, the DNA is TGTGCCAGCAGCCAACATGCCCGGGAGGCCCTTTCCTACGAGCAGTACTTC. Translating gives CASSQHAREALSYEQYF.